The rows below give T cell receptor beta chains drawn from one sample of a study of cytomegalovirus exposure and HLA in healthy donors. Sequencing used immunoSEQ multiplex PCR; TCRdb keeps in-frame clones, though not all of them. The repertoire holds fewer than 250,000 clones, with approximately 80% as singletons. The specimen was PBMCs. The origin of the receptors is a man aged 30 to 39 in good health and CMV-seronegative. CDR3s include the opening cysteine and the closing phenylalanine or tryptophan. The order of the fields is CDR3 DNA, CDR3 protein, J gene, V gene, clone size, D gene. The D gene is left open where the match is weak. The listing skips clone size in some rows; elsewhere it reads once, few, many or a size class.

CDR3 DNA: TGTGCCAGCATAGGGGCACAGGGTGGCGGCTACACCTTC
CDR3 protein: CASIGAQGGGYTF
J gene: TRBJ1-2
V gene: TRBV2
clone size: -
D gene: -

CDR3 DNA: TGTGCCAGCAGTTTACACGGGTTTCGGACAGCGGCCTATGGCTACACCTTC
CDR3 protein: CASSLHGFRTAAYGYTF
J gene: TRBJ1-2
V gene: TRBV27
clone size: -
D gene: -

CDR3 DNA: TGCGCCAGCAGCCAAATCCCCGGCTCGAGAGGTGAGCAGTTCTTC
CDR3 protein: CASSQIPGSRGEQFF
J gene: TRBJ2-1
V gene: TRBV4-3
clone size: -
D gene: -

CDR3 DNA: TGTGCCAGCAGTTTATTATACAGGGGGCGTTATGGCTACACCTTC
CDR3 protein: CASSLLYRGRYGYTF
J gene: TRBJ1-2
V gene: TRBV28
clone size: few
D gene: TRBD1

CDR3 DNA: -
CDR3 protein: CASSLVASGSTFF
J gene: TRBJ1-1
V gene: TRBV6-1
clone size: -
D gene: -

CDR3 DNA: TGTGCCAGCAGCCCCCAGCGGGGGTTCCCGACTGCCGGGGAGCTGTTTTTT
CDR3 protein: CASSPQRGFPTAGELFF
J gene: TRBJ2-2
V gene: TRBV7-9
clone size: few
D gene: TRBD2

CDR3 DNA: TGCGCCAGCAGCCCCCCTCGACAGGGGGCATGGAATGAGCAGTTCTTC
CDR3 protein: CASSPPRQGAWNEQFF
J gene: TRBJ2-1
V gene: TRBV5-1
clone size: -
D gene: TRBD1

CDR3 DNA: TGTGCCAGCAGCAGGGGTACTGAAGCTTTCTTT
CDR3 protein: CASSRGTEAFF
J gene: TRBJ1-1
V gene: TRBV28
clone size: -
D gene: -

CDR3 DNA: TGTGCCAGCAGTTGGACAGTAACTAATGAAAAACTGTTTTTT
CDR3 protein: CASSWTVTNEKLFF
J gene: TRBJ1-4
V gene: TRBV6-5
clone size: -
D gene: -

CDR3 DNA: TGTGCCAGCAGCCAAGTACAGGGAAGCAATGAGCAGTTCTTC
CDR3 protein: CASSQVQGSNEQFF
J gene: TRBJ2-1
V gene: TRBV4-2
clone size: once
D gene: -

CDR3 DNA: TGTGCCAGCAGCTTAGATCCGGCACAGGGCAATGAGCAGTTCTTC
CDR3 protein: CASSLDPAQGNEQFF
J gene: TRBJ2-1
V gene: TRBV11-3
clone size: -
D gene: -

CDR3 DNA: TGTGCCAGCAGGCTCCCAGGACTAGCGGGGGGGTATGAGCAGTTCTTC
CDR3 protein: CASRLPGLAGGYEQFF
J gene: TRBJ2-1
V gene: TRBV7-9
clone size: -
D gene: TRBD2

CDR3 DNA: TGCGCCAGCAGATCCAGGGAGGTTGGCAATGAGCAGTTCTTC
CDR3 protein: CASRSREVGNEQFF
J gene: TRBJ2-1
V gene: TRBV5-1
clone size: -
D gene: -